Described below is a single T cell receptor (beta chain) sequence and its context. RNA transcripts served as the template for amplifying TCR beta CDR3 regions. RT-PCR in the first round (using the HTBI primer set) targeted the TCR CDR3. TCRdb recomputed calls from the multiplex PCR reads with MiXCR, one row per CDR3 protein. The data show approximately 400,000 distinct CDR3 sequences, over 12% seen once. The data belong to a study of T cells in Graves' hyperthyroidism and ophthalmopathy. There are 15 residues in the CDR3. Germline CDR1 KGHDR, CDR2 SFDVKD. The V segment lost 2 bases and the J segment 2 bases; nucleotides outside the gene matches: 1.

The clonotype comes from a man aged 50 to 60 with Graves' ophthalmopathy. The sample was blood. The chain uses TRBV24-1 and TRBJ2-2; 7 bases fit TRBD2. CDR3 region: CATSDWDYNTGELFF. CDR3 nucleotides: TGTGCCACCAGTGATTGGGACTACAACACCGGGGAGCTGTTTTTT.